The present T cell receptor beta chain was sequenced within a study of regulatory T cells in long-lasting Graves disease. Arm-PCR of CDR3 regions and iRepertoire HTBI primers were the basis on which TCR beta libraries were built. TCRdb reprocessed the multiplex PCR reads with MiXCR, giving one entry per CDR3 protein. Found here are more than 400,000 distinct CDR3 sequences, about a sixth of them singletons; the top ten hold around 10%. Time point: newly diagnosed GD, antithyroid drugs for less than 3 months. PBMC-extracted RNA yielded the TCR library. EDTA tubes were used for drawing around 8.2 milliliters of peripheral blood. The CDR3 runs 14 residues. CDR1 and CDR2 (germline): MNHGY, SVAAGI. Between the trimmed V and J ends, which lost 3 bases and 6 bases, there was a span of 15 bases. These data were also reused for a study on T cells in Graves' hyperthyroidism and ophthalmopathy. That source notes: Reasons for excluding patients were uncontrolled infection, other autoimmune disease, pregnancy or lactation. Most thyroid clonotypes expanded above 0.001 appeared in blood too.

The receptor's source is a woman aged 25 to 39 with Graves disease. The chain employs TRBV6-9 and TRBJ2-7; D possibly corresponds to TRBD1 (5 bases). The input for sequencing was peripheral blood mononuclear cells (PBMCs), taken at new diagnosis, from a patient treated with antithyroid drugs. As DNA, the CDR3 is TGTGCCAGCAGTTACTGGGGCGACGGGCGCGAGCAGTACTTC. This translates into CASSYWGDGREQYF.